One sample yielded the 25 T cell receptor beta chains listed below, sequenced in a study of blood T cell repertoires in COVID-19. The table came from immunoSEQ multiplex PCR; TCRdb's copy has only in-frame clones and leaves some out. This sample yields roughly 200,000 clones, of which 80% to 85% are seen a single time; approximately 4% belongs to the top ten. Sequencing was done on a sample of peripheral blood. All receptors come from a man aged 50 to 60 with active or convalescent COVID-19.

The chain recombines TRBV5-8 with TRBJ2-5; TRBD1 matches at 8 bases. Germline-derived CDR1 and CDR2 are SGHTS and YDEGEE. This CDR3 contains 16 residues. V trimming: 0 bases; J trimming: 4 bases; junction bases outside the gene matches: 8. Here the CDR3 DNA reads TGTGCCAGCAGCTTGGCCGGAGTTGGACAGGGAGAGACCCAGTACTTC. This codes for CASSLAGVGQGETQYF.

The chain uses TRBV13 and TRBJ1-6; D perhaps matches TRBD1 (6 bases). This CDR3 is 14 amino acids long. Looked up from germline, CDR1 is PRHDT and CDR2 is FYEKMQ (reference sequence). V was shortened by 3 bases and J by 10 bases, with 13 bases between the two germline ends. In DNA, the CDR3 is TGTGCCAGCAGCTTCAAGGGGGTTTGGTCACCCCTCCACTTT. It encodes CASSFKGVWSPLHF.

The CDR3 DNA sequence: TGCGCCAGCAGCTTGGTGCCCACCGGGGGAAACACCATATATTTT. Its protein is CASSLVPTGGNTIYF. The chain combines TRBV5-1 with TRBJ1-3; D not resolved. The V gene lost 0 bases and the J gene lost 4 bases, with 11 bases spanning the gap. The germline gives CDR1 SGHRS, CDR2 YFSETQ. The CDR3 is 15 amino acids.

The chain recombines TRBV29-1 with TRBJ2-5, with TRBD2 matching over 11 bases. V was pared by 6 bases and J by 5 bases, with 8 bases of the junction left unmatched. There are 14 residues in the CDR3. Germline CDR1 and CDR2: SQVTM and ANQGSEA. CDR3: CSVIPGLADETQYF. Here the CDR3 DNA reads TGCAGCGTGATACCGGGACTAGCGGACGAGACCCAGTACTTC.

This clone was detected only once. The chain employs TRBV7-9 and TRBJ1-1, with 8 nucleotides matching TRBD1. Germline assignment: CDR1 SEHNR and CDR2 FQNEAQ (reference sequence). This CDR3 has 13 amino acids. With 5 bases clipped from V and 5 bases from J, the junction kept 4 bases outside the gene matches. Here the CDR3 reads CASSRTGLTEAFF. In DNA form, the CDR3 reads TGTGCCAGCAGCCGGACAGGGTTAACTGAAGCTTTCTTT.

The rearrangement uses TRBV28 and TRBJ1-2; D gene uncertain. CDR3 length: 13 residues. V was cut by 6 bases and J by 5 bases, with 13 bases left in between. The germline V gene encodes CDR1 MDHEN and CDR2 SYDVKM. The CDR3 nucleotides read TGTGCCAGCAGACTTACTGATGTTTATGGCTACACCTTC. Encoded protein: CASRLTDVYGYTF.

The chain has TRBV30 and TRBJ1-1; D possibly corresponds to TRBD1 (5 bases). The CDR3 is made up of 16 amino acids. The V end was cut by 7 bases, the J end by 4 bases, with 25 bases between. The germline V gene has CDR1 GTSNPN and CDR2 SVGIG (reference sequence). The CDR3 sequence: CAFTSWGREGGTEAFF. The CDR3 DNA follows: TGTGCCTTCACCTCCTGGGGGAGGGAGGGCGGCACTGAAGCTTTCTTT.

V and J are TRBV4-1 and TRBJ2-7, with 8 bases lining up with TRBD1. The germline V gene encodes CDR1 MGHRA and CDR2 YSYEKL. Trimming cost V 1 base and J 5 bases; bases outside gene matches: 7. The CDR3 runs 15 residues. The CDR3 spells CASSQGGQGDHEQYF. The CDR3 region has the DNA TGCGCCAGCAGCCAAGGCGGACAGGGAGATCACGAGCAGTACTTC.

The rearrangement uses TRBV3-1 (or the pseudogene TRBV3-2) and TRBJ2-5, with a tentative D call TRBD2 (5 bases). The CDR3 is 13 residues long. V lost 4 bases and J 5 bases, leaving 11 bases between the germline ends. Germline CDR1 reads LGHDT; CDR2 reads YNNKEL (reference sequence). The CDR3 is CASSPGDGETQYF. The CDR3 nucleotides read TGTGCCAGCAGCCCCGGGGATGGCGAGACCCAGTACTTC.

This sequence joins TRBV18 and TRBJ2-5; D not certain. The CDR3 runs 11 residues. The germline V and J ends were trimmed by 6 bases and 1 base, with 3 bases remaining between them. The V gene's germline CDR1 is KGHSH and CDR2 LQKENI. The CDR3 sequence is CASSAQETQYF. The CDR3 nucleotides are TGTGCCAGCTCGGCCCAAGAGACCCAGTACTTC. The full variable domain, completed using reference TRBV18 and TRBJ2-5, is NAGVMQNPRHLVRRRGQEARLRCSPMKGHSHVYWYRQLPEEGLKFMVYLQKENIIDESGMPKERFSAEFPKEGPSILRIQQVVRGDSAAYFCASSAQETQYFGPGTRLLVL.

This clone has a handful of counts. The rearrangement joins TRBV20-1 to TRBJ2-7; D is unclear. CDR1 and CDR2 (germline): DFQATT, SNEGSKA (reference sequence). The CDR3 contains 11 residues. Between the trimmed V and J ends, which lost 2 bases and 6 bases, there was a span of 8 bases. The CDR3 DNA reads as TGCAGTGCTAGAATAACCAGCGAGCAGTACTTC. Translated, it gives CSARITSEQYF.

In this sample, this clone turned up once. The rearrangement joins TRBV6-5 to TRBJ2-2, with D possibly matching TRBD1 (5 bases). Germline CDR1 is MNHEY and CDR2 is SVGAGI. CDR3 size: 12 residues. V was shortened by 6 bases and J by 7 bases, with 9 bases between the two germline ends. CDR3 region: CASRGRDGELFF. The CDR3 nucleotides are TGTGCCAGCAGGGGCAGGGACGGGGAGCTGTTTTTT.

CDR3 sequence: CASSFYQGAGAQPQHF. CDR3 in DNA: TGTGCCAGCAGTTTTTACCAGGGGGCCGGGGCTCAGCCCCAGCATTTT. The rearrangement uses TRBV28 and TRBJ1-5, with 8 nucleotides matching TRBD1. The CDR3 is 16 residues long. The V segment lost 3 bases and the J segment 6 bases; nucleotides outside the gene matches: 10. Germline V CDR1 and CDR2: MDHEN, SYDVKM.

The DNA of the CDR3 is TGTGCCTGGAGTTTCCGGGACAGGTCACCTTACGAGCAGTACTTC. Encoded protein: CAWSFRDRSPYEQYF. The genes are TRBV30 and TRBJ2-7; 8 bases align to TRBD1. The CDR3 spans 15 residues. V trimming: 2 bases; J trimming: 4 bases; junction bases outside the gene matches: 10. Germline V CDR1 and CDR2: GTSNPN, SVGIG (reference sequence).

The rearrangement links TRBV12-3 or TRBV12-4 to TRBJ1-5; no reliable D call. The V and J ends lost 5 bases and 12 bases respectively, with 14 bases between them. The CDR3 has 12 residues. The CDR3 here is CASSPLDSYQHF. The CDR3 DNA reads TGTGCCAGCAGTCCCCTCGACTCATACCAGCATTTT.

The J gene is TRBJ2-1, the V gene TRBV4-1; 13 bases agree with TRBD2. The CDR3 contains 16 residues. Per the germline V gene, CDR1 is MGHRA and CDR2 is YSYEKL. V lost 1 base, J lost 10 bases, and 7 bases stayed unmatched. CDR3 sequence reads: CASSQALLAGGREQFF. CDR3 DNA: TGCGCCAGCAGCCAAGCCCTACTAGCGGGGGGGCGGGAGCAGTTCTTC.

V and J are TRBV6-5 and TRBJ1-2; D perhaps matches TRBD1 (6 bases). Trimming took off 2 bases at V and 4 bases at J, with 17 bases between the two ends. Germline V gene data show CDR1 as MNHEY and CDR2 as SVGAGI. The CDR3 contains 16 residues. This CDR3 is CASSYIQGPLIYGYTF. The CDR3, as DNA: TGTGCCAGCAGTTACATACAGGGACCCTTAATCTATGGCTACACCTTC.

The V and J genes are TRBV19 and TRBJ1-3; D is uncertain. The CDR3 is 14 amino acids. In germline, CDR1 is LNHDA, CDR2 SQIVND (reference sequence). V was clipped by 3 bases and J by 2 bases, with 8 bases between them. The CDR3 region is CASSMRRPGNTIYF. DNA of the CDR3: TGTGCCAGTAGTATGAGGAGACCTGGAAACACCATATATTTT.

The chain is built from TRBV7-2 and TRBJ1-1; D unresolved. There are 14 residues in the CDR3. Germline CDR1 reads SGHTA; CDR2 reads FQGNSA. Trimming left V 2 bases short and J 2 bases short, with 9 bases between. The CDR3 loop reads CASSLMEVNTEAFF. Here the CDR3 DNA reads TGTGCCAGCAGCTTAATGGAGGTAAACACTGAAGCTTTCTTT.

The CDR3 nucleotides are TGTGCCAGCAGCTTGCGGATCCGGGGGGGTCAAGAGACCCAGTACTTC. It encodes CASSLRIRGGQETQYF. V and J are TRBV5-5 and TRBJ2-5, with 8 bases identical to TRBD2. The CDR3 runs to 16 residues. V shed 1 base and J 2 bases; nucleotides not matched to a gene: 7. Germline values: CDR1 SGHKS, CDR2 YYEKEE (reference sequence).

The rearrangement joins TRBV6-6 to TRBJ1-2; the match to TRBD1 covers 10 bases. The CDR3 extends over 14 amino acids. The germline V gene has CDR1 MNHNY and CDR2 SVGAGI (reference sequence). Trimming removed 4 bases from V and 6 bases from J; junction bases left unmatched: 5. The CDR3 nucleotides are TGTGCCAGCAGTTTCCGGGACAGGGGAAATGGCTACACCTTC. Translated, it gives CASSFRDRGNGYTF.

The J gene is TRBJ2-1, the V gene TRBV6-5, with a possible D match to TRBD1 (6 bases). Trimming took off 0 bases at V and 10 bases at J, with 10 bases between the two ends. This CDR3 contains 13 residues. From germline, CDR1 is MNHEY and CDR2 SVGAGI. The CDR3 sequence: CASSYSGAREQFF. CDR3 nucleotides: TGTGCCAGCAGTTACTCGGGGGCGAGGGAGCAGTTCTTC.

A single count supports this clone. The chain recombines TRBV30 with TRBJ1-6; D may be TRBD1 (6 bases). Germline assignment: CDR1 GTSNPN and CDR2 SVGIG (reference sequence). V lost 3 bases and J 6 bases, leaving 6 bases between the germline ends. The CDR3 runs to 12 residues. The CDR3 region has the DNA TGTGCCTGGAGACAGGGTAATTCACCCCTCCACTTT. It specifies CAWRQGNSPLHF.

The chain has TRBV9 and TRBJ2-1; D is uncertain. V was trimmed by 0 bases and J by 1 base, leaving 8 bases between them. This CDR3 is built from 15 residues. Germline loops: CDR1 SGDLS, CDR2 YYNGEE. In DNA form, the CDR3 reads TGTGCCAGCAGCGTAGACGCCGGTTCCTACAATGAGCAGTTCTTC. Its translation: CASSVDAGSYNEQFF.

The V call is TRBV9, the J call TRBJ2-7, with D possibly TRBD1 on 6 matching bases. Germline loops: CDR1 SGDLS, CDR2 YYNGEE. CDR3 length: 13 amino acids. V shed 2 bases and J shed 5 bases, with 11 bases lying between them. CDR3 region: CASSVEQGHEQYF. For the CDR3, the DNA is TGTGCCAGCAGCGTCGAACAGGGCCACGAGCAGTACTTC.